The clone carrying this T cell receptor beta chain has only a few counts. This table comes from immunoSEQ multiplex PCR, and its TCRdb copy is limited to in-frame clones, with some not included. The sample consists of approximately 490,000 clones, around 85% of them appearing once. Those enrolled, adults aged roughly 18 to 90 years, came from about two dozen US areas. Participants' reported clinical history set cohort assignment. Among Cohort 3 donors, those recovered had two negative PCRs, clearance, or symptom resolution. These data originate in a study of blood T cell repertoires in COVID-19. In the study overall: Sources were T cells, B-cell-depleted T cells, or PBMCs; the material itself was cDNA or gDNA.

V lost 3 bases and J 2 bases, leaving 11 bases between the germline ends. The CDR3 runs to 14 residues. The germline gives CDR1 SQVTM, CDR2 ANQGSEA. This sequence joins TRBV29-1 and TRBJ2-4; D is possibly TRBD1 (5 bases). Sample: PBMCs or T cells enriched from blood (not recorded which). The sequence was obtained from a woman in her fifties or sixties who had recovered from COVID-19. As DNA, the CDR3 is TGCAGCGTTGAGGGGCTGGGGTCCAAAAACATTCAGTACTTC. Encoded protein: CSVEGLGSKNIQYF. Full variable domain (outside the CDR3, taken from reference TRBV29-1 and TRBJ2-4): SAVISQKPSRDICQRGTSLTIQCQVDSQVTMMFWYRQQPGQSLTLIATANQGSEATYESGFVIDKFPISRPNLTFSTLTVSNMSPEDSSIYLCSVEGLGSKNIQYFGAGTRLSVL.